What follows are 5 T cell receptor beta chains derived from one specimen sequenced in a study of OX40 agonist ivuxolimab in advanced cancers. TCRdb's copy holds only in-frame clones and misses some; the assay was immunoSEQ multiplex PCR. Seen here are 15,000 to 20,000 clones, about 90% observed once, and the top ten hold approximately 24%. Material: CD4+ or CD8+ T cells sorted from blood, obtained in a trial of the OX40 agonist ivuxolimab. The origin of the receptors is an adult with an advanced solid tumor such as melanoma, head and neck, liver or kidney cancer.

The chain carries TRBV6-5 and TRBJ2-7; D might be TRBD1 or TRBD2, each matching 5 bases. This CDR3 contains 15 residues. V lost 1 base and J lost 0, with 10 bases in between. Germline-derived CDR1 and CDR2 are MNHEY and SVGAGI. The chain's CDR3 is CASSYWSGSSYEQYF. CDR3 sequence (DNA): TGTGCCAGCAGTTACTGGTCAGGGAGCTCCTACGAGCAGTACTTC.

The chain uses TRBV7-9 and TRBJ2-5; D possibly corresponds to TRBD2 (7 bases). Trimming took off 4 bases at V and 1 base at J, with 13 bases between the two ends. There are 15 residues in the CDR3. From germline, CDR1 is SEHNR and CDR2 FQNEAQ (reference sequence). The CDR3 spells CASSSGDYIQETQYF. In DNA form, the CDR3 reads TGTGCCAGCAGCTCAGGGGACTATATCCAAGAGACCCAGTACTTC. The entire variable domain, with the rest obtained from reference TRBV7-9 and TRBJ2-5, is as follows: DTGVSQNPRHKITKRGQNVTFRCDPISEHNRLYWYRQTLGQGPEFLTYFQNEAQLEKSRLLSDRFSAERPKGSFSTLEIQRTEQGDSAMYLCASSSGDYIQETQYFGPGTRLLVL.

This clone was detected only a few times. The V gene is TRBV30, the J gene TRBJ1-1; D is unclear. The ends were cut back, 2 bases at V and 0 bases at J, with 10 bases in the middle. Germline loops: CDR1 GTSNPN, CDR2 SVGIG (reference sequence). The length of the CDR3 is 14 residues. CDR3 loop: CAWSHGPLNTEAFF. CDR3 in DNA: TGTGCCTGGAGTCACGGACCGTTGAACACTGAAGCTTTCTTT. Full variable domain (rest looked up from reference TRBV30 and TRBJ1-1): SQTIHQWPATLVQPVGSPLSLECTVEGTSNPNLYWYRQAAGRGLQLLFYSVGIGQISSEVPQNLSASRPQDRQFILSSKKLLLSDSGFYLCAWSHGPLNTEAFFGQGTRLTVV.

The chain employs TRBV19 and TRBJ2-5; 8 bases line up with TRBD1. This CDR3 has 14 residues. Germline CDR1 and CDR2: LNHDA and SQIVND (reference sequence). V trimming: 1 base; J trimming: 4 bases; junction bases outside the gene matches: 2. CDR3 sequence reads: CASSIVTGAETQYF. The CDR3 coding sequence is TGTGCCAGTAGTATAGTGACAGGGGCAGAGACCCAGTACTTC. Combining the CDR3 with reference TRBV19 and TRBJ2-5 gives the whole variable domain DGGITQSPKYLFRKEGQNVTLSCEQNLNHDAMYWYRQDPGQGLRLIYYSQIVNDFQKGDIAEGYSVSREKKESFPLTVTSAQKNPTAFYLCASSIVTGAETQYFGPGTRLLVL.

The J gene is TRBJ1-3, the V gene TRBV2; the D is unclear. The CDR3 length is 11 residues. Germline V CDR1 and CDR2: SNHLY, FYNNEI. The V and J ends lost 7 bases and 3 bases respectively, with 4 bases between them. The CDR3 spells CASKGGNTIYF. Here the CDR3 DNA reads TGTGCCAGCAAGGGTGGAAACACCATATATTTT.